The 18 T cell receptor beta chains given below trace back to one sample, sequenced in a study of radiotherapy plus CTLA-4 blockade in lung cancer. Produced via immunoSEQ multiplex PCR; TCRdb's table is partial and in-frame only. The sample includes 80,000 or so clones, around 76% of them seen just once. Here the sequenced sample was peripheral blood, taken from a patient treated with radiotherapy plus ipilimumab. The origin of the receptors is a human donor with non-small cell lung cancer who had a partial response to radiotherapy plus ipilimumab. Some clones in this sample may be carry-over from other donors' samples.

This sequence joins TRBV11-1 and TRBJ2-5; TRBD2 matches 10 bases. This CDR3 has 16 amino acids. Germline V gene sequence: CDR1 SGHAT, CDR2 FQDESV (reference sequence). The J segment lost 5 bases and the V segment lost 2 bases, leaving 8 bases of the junction unmatched. The CDR3 sequence: CASSLISGGARETQYF. The CDR3 region has the DNA TGTGCCAGCAGCTTAATCAGCGGGGGGGCCCGGGAGACCCAGTACTTC.

J is TRBJ2-1 and V is TRBV7-8; 13 bases are shared with TRBD2. The V segment lost 2 bases and the J segment 6 bases; nucleotides outside the gene matches: 7. Germline V gene data show CDR1 as SGHVS and CDR2 as FQNEAQ. The CDR3 consists of 17 residues. The CDR3 is CASSLKRLAGGGNEQFF. The CDR3 coding sequence is TGTGCCAGCAGCTTAAAACGACTAGCGGGAGGAGGCAATGAGCAGTTCTTC. The whole variable domain, remainder taken from reference TRBV7-8 and TRBJ2-1, is GAGVSQSPRYKVAKRGQDVALRCDPISGHVSLFWYQQALGQGPEFLTYFQNEAQLDKSGLPSDRFFAERPEGSVSTLKIQRTQQEDSAVYLCASSLKRLAGGGNEQFFGPGTRLTVL.

This clone was counted a few times. This chain's CDR3 is CASSLAGGVDTQYF. The DNA of the CDR3 is TGTGCCAGCAGCTTAGCGGGAGGGGTAGATACGCAGTATTTT. V and J are TRBV7-6 and TRBJ2-3; 7 bases agree with TRBD2. The V gene's germline CDR1 is SGHVS and CDR2 FNYEAQ. With V trimmed by 0 bases and J by 5 bases, 2 bases remained unmatched. The CDR3 length is 14 residues.

The chain employs TRBV5-1 and TRBJ1-4, with D possibly TRBD1 on 5 matching bases. The V and J ends lost 0 bases and 4 bases respectively, with 10 bases between them. The CDR3 is 15 residues long. CDR1 is SGHRS and CDR2 is YFSETQ in the germline V gene. The CDR3 protein is CASSLDYGGNEKLFF. CDR3 DNA sequence: TGCGCCAGCAGCTTGGACTACGGGGGTAATGAAAAACTGTTTTTT.

The chain links TRBV5-5 to TRBJ1-1; TRBD1 is a possible D gene (6 bases). The CDR3 extends over 13 amino acids. V lost 6 bases and J lost 4, with 13 bases in between. Germline V gives CDR1 SGHKS, CDR2 YYEKEE (reference sequence). The DNA for the CDR3 is TGTGCCAGCACCAAGGACAGTGGCACTGAAGCTTTCTTT. This codes for CASTKDSGTEAFF.

This clone was seen once. V gene TRBV6-4 combines with J gene TRBJ1-5; D call uncertain. The CDR3 is 14 amino acids. Trimming removed 5 bases from V and 0 bases from J, with 8 bases in between. Per germline, CDR1 MRHNA and CDR2 SNTAGT. Here the CDR3 reads CASSREYSNQPQHF. The DNA for the CDR3 is TGTGCCAGCAGTAGGGAGTATAGCAATCAGCCCCAGCATTTT.

The chain has TRBV4-1 and TRBJ2-3; D is perhaps TRBD2 (6 bases). Germline lookup yields CDR1 MGHRA and CDR2 YSYEKL. The V end lost 0 bases, the J end lost 5 bases, and 9 bases lay between the germline ends. There are 14 residues in the CDR3. The CDR3 nucleotides read TGCGCCAGCAGCCAAGACTTGGAGGGAGATACGCAGTATTTT. Translating it yields CASSQDLEGDTQYF.

V gene TRBV4-1 combines with J gene TRBJ1-3; weak D call: TRBD1 (6 bases). In germline, CDR1 is MGHRA, CDR2 YSYEKL. V was trimmed by 1 base and J by 5 bases, leaving 18 bases between them. The CDR3 has 17 amino acids. CDR3 sequence reads: CASSQVLSTGMRNTIYF. The CDR3, as DNA: TGCGCCAGCAGCCAAGTCCTTTCAACAGGGATGCGAAACACCATATATTTT.

The chain recombines TRBV2 with TRBJ1-6, with 7 bases that match TRBD1. With 9 bases clipped from V and 0 bases from J, the junction kept 5 bases outside the gene matches. Germline V gene sequence: CDR1 SNHLY, CDR2 FYNNEI. The CDR3 has 15 amino acids. CDR3 DNA: TGTGCCAGTGGACAGGAGAGCTCCTATAATTCACCCCTCCACTTT. Translation gives CASGQESSYNSPLHF. The full variable domain, in which reference TRBV2 and TRBJ1-6 provide the parts outside the CDR3, is EPEVTQTPSHQVTQMGQEVILRCVPISNHLYFYWYRQILGQKVEFLVSFYNNEISEKSEIFDDQFSVERPDGSNFTLKIRSTKLEDSAMYFCASGQESSYNSPLHFGNGTRLTVT.

The genes are TRBV19 and TRBJ1-1; 12 positions match TRBD1. The V and J ends lost 3 bases and 0 bases, in that order; junction bases with no gene match: 8. Germline CDR1 LNHDA, CDR2 SQIVND (reference sequence). This CDR3 is 18 amino acids long. CDR3 coding DNA: TGTGCCAGTAGTATTGGACGGGACAGGGGGCCCCTGAACACTGAAGCTTTCTTT. Protein sequence: CASSIGRDRGPLNTEAFF.

The chain is built from TRBV18 and TRBJ1-1, with D maybe TRBD1 (5 bases). CDR3 length equals 16 residues. Germline CDR1 and CDR2: KGHSH and LQKENI. The V and J ends lost 3 bases and 2 bases respectively, with 16 bases between them. The CDR3 DNA sequence: TGTGCCAGCTCACCCCGCCAGGGAGGGTTCAACACTGAAGCTTTCTTT. It is translated as CASSPRQGGFNTEAFF.

This clone was recorded once. The chain is built from TRBV5-1 and TRBJ2-5; 8 bases map to TRBD2. Germline V CDR1 and CDR2: SGHRS, YFSETQ. This CDR3 has 22 amino acids. V shed 5 bases and J 5 bases; nucleotides not matched to a gene: 32. This CDR3 reads CASRNLVMASGPVFSNLETQYF. CDR3 in DNA: TGCGCCAGCAGGAACCTAGTGATGGCTAGCGGGCCGGTCTTCAGCAACTTGGAGACCCAGTACTTC. Supplemented by reference TRBV5-1 and TRBJ2-5, the full variable domain reads KAGVTQTPRYLIKTRGQQVTLSCSPISGHRSVSWYQQTPGQGLQFLFEYFSETQRNKGNFPGRFSGRQFSNSRSEMNVSTLELGDSALYLCASRNLVMASGPVFSNLETQYFGPGTRLLVL.

The genes are TRBV28 and TRBJ2-5; D is possibly TRBD1 (7 bases). Gene TRBJ2-7 matches the end of the DNA better, so the J call may be wrong. This CDR3 has 12 residues. Germline V gene data show CDR1 as MDHEN and CDR2 as SYDVKM. Here the CDR3 reads CAAGQINYEQYF. Here the CDR3 DNA reads TGTGCGGCGGGACAGATTAACTACGAGCAGTACTTC.

This chain joins TRBV7-6 and TRBJ2-7, with 7 bases that match TRBD1. Per germline, CDR1 SGHVS and CDR2 FNYEAQ. V was clipped by 5 bases and J by 6 bases; unmatched bases: 7. This CDR3 contains 13 residues. The chain's CDR3 is CASSVQQGSEQYF. For the CDR3, the DNA is TGTGCCAGCAGCGTACAACAGGGGAGCGAGCAGTACTTC. Filled out from reference TRBV7-6 and TRBJ2-7, the complete variable domain reads GAGVSQSPRYKVTKRGQDVALRCDPISGHVSLYWYRQALGQGPEFLTYFNYEAQQDKSGLPNDRFSAERPEGSISTLTIQRTEQRDSAMYRCASSVQQGSEQYFGPGTRLTVT.

There are a few counts of this clone. The V gene is TRBV6-1, the J gene TRBJ2-7, with D possibly being TRBD2 (6 bases). V was cut by 5 bases and J by 2 bases, with 10 bases left in between. CDR1 and CDR2 (germline): MNHNS, SASEGT. The CDR3 consists of 13 residues. The CDR3 DNA follows: TGTGCCAGCAGTAACCGGGAGACCTACGAGCAGTACTTC. This translates into CASSNRETYEQYF.

This rearrangement joins TRBV6-1 to TRBJ2-7, with D maybe TRBD1 (6 bases). The germline V gene encodes CDR1 MNHNS and CDR2 SASEGT. The CDR3 covers 12 residues. Trimming took 8 bases from V and 1 from J, leaving 9 bases between them. The chain's CDR3 is CASSRGSYEQYF. The CDR3 DNA reads as TGTGCCAGCTCCAGGGGTTCCTACGAGCAGTACTTC.

This chain uses TRBV18 with TRBJ1-2, with 8 bases matching TRBD1. Germline V gene sequence: CDR1 KGHSH, CDR2 LQKENI. The CDR3 runs to 14 residues. V lost 5 bases and J lost 8; bases outside the gene matches: 10. The CDR3 spells CASSWGGQGRGYTF. The CDR3 nucleotides read TGTGCCAGCTCATGGGGCGGACAGGGTCGAGGCTACACCTTC.

The chain is built from TRBV29-1 and TRBJ1-4; tentatively, D is TRBD1 (6 bases). The CDR3 sequence is 14 residues long. Trimming removed 7 bases at V and 8 bases at J, with 20 bases between. Looked up from germline, CDR1 is SQVTM and CDR2 is ANQGSEA. The CDR3 nucleotides are TGCAGCGCTACGAAAGGGGGGGACGGCGAAAAACTGTTTTTT. It translates to CSATKGGDGEKLFF. Full variable domain (missing parts from reference TRBV29-1 and TRBJ1-4): SAVISQKPSRDICQRGTSLTIQCQVDSQVTMMFWYRQQPGQSLTLIATANQGSEATYESGFVIDKFPISRPNLTFSTLTVSNMSPEDSSIYLCSATKGGDGEKLFFGSGTQLSVL.